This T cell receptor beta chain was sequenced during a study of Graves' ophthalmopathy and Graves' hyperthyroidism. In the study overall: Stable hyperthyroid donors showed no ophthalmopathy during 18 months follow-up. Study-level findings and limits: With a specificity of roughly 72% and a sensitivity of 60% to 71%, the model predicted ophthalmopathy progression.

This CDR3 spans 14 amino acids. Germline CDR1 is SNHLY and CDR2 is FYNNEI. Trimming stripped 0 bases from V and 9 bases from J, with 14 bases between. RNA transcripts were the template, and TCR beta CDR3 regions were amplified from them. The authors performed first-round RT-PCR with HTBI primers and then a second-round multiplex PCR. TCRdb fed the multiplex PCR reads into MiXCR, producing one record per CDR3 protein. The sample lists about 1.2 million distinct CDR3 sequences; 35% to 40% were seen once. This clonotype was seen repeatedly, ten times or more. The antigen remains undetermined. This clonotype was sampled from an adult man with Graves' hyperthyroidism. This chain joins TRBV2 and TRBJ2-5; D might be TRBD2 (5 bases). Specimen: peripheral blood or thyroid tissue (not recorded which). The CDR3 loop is CASSEAMEVQAQYF. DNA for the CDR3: TGTGCCAGCAGTGAAGCCATGGAGGTGCAGGCCCAGTACTTC.